This TCR beta chain emerged from a study of OX40 agonist ivuxolimab in advanced cancers. Across the study: Partial responses were achieved by three patients, of whom one had hepatocellular carcinoma and two had cutaneous melanoma.

CDR1 is LNHDA and CDR2 is SQIVND in the germline V gene (reference sequence). The CDR3 spans 10 residues. V lost 10 bases, J lost 6 bases, and 6 bases lay in between. The data were produced by immunoSEQ multiplex PCR, yet TCRdb's version contains in-frame clones alone and is incomplete. The sample carries about 62,000 clones, approximately 79% recorded once. Notes on this clone: What it binds is unknown.

Study-wide results and caveats: Both blood CD4+ and CD8+ T cells showed clonal growth by week 6 at 0.1 to 3.0 mg/kg. In CD8+ T cells, expanded clones were on average more numerous than in CD4+.

The genes are TRBV19 and TRBJ2-2, with D uncertain. Specimen: CD4+ or CD8+ T cells sorted from blood, collected in a trial of the OX40 agonist ivuxolimab. The TCR sequence derives from an adult with an advanced solid tumor such as melanoma, head and neck, liver or kidney cancer. CDR3 DNA sequence: TGTGCCACTCTCGCCGGGGAGCTGTTTTTT. It is translated as CATLAGELFF. Looking up the rest from reference TRBV19 and TRBJ2-2 gives the full variable domain: DGGITQSPKYLFRKEGQNVTLSCEQNLNHDAMYWYRQDPGQGLRLIYYSQIVNDFQKGDIAEGYSVSREKKESFPLTVTSAQKNPTAFYLCATLAGELFFGEGSRLTVL.